This T cell receptor (beta chain) emerged from a study of cytomegalovirus exposure and HLA in healthy donors. Findings and limits, study-wide: Available immune exposure information covered CMV serostatus only. Many donors carried some public TCRs, although rarity characterized most TCR sequences.

13 Jbeta primers and 60 Vbeta primers were used for the PCR. Clones were sequenced by immunoSEQ multiplex PCR, and TCRdb holds only the in-frame ones, with some missing. The repertoire has 100,000 to 120,000 clones, roughly 80% of them found once; the top ten carry 6.5% to 8.5%. V lost 4 bases and J 7 bases, leaving 13 bases between the germline ends. CDR3 length: 14 amino acids. The germline V gene has CDR1 LNHNV and CDR2 YYDKDF (reference sequence). Worth noting for this clone: Its target is unknown.

Samples came from healthy bone marrow donors. The V gene is TRBV15, the J gene TRBJ2-2; possible D gene TRBD2, 5 bases. Sequences were obtained from PBMCs. The TCR originated in a young man in good health and CMV-seropositive. CDR3 nucleotide sequence: TGTGCCACCAGCACATCTCGGGGTGACGGGGAGCTGTTTTTT. Translating it yields CATSTSRGDGELFF.